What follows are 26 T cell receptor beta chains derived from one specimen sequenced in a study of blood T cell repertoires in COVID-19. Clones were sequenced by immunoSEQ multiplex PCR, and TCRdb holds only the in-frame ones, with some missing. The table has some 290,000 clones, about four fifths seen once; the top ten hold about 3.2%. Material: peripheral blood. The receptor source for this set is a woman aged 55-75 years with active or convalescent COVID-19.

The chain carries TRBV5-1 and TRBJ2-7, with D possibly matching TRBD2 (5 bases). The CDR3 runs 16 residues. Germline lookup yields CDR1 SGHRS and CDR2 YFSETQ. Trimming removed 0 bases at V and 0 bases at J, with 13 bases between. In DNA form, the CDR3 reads TGCGCCAGCAGCTTGGATGCGGGCAGGAGCTCCTACGAGCAGTACTTC. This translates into CASSLDAGRSSYEQYF. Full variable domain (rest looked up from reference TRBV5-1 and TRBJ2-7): KAGVTQTPRYLIKTRGQQVTLSCSPISGHRSVSWYQQTPGQGLQFLFEYFSETQRNKGNFPGRFSGRQFSNSRSEMNVSTLELGDSALYLCASSLDAGRSSYEQYFGPGTRLTVT.

CDR3 region: CASSYSTGDEQYF. The DNA for the CDR3 is TGTGCCAGCTCGTACTCAACAGGTGACGAGCAGTACTTC. This chain connects TRBV18 to TRBJ2-7, with D possibly being TRBD1 (5 bases). Germline values: CDR1 KGHSH, CDR2 LQKENI. With 6 bases removed from V and 5 bases from J, the gap between germline ends came to 14 bases. The CDR3 contains 13 residues.

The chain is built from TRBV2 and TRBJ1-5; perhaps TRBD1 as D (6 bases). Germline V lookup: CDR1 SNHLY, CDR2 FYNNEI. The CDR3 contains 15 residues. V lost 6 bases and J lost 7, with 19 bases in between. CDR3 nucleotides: TGTGCCAGCAGGGGGGGGGCCACTAGGGAGCAGCCCCAGCATTTT. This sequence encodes CASRGGATREQPQHF.

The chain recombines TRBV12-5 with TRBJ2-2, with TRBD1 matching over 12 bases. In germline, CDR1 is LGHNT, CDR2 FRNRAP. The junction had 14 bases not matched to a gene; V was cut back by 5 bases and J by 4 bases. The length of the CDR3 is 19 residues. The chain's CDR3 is CASGPVPGQGAWVTGELFF. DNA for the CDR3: TGTGCTAGTGGTCCTGTCCCGGGACAGGGGGCGTGGGTCACCGGGGAGCTGTTTTTT. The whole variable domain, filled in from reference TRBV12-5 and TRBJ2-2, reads DARVTQTPRHKVTEMGQEVTMRCQPILGHNTVFWYRQTMMQGLELLAYFRNRAPLDDSGMPKDRFSAEMPDATLATLKIQPSEPRDSAVYFCASGPVPGQGAWVTGELFFGEGSRLTVL.

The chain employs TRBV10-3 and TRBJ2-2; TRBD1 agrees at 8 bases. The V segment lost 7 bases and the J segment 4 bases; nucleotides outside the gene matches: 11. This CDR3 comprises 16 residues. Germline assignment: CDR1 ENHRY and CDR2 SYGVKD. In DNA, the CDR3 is TGTGCCATCACCGGAGCCGGGACAGGCTTCACCGGGGAGCTGTTTTTT. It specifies CAITGAGTGFTGELFF.

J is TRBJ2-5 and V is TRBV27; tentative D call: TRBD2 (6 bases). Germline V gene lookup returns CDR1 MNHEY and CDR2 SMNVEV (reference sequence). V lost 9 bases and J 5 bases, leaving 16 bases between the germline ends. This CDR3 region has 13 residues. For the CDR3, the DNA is TGTGCCAGTTCGGCTTCTCGGGGGGAGACCCAGTACTTC. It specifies CASSASRGETQYF.

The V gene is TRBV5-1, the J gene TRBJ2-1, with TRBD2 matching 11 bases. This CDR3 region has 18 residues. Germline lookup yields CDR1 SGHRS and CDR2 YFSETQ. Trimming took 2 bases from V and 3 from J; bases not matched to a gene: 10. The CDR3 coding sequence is TGCGCCAGCAGCTTCCAAACGACTAGCGGGGCTCTCTACAATGAGCAGTTCTTC. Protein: CASSFQTTSGALYNEQFF.

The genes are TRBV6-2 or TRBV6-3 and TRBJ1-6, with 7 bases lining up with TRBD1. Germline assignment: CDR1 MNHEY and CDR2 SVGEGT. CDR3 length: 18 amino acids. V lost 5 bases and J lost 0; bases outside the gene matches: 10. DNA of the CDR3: TGTGCCAGCAGTCCGGGGGACAGCGAAAGCTCCTATAATTCACCCCTCCACTTT. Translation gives CASSPGDSESSYNSPLHF.

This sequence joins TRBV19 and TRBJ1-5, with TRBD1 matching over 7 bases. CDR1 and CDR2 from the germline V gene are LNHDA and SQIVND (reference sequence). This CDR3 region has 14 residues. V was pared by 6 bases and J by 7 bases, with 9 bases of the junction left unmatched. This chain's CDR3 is CASRGSGGQQPQHF. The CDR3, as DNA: TGTGCCAGTAGGGGCTCAGGGGGACAACAGCCCCAGCATTTT.

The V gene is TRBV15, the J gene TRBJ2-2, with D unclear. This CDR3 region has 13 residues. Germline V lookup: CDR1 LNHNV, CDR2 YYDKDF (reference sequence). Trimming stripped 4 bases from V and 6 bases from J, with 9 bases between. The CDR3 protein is CATSTGIAGELFF. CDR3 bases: TGTGCCACCAGCACAGGAATAGCCGGGGAGCTGTTTTTT.

The CDR3 DNA reads TGTGCCTGGAGTCTACAGGGGGCGAGCACTGAAGCTTTCTTT. Translation gives CAWSLQGASTEAFF. V is TRBV30 and J is TRBJ1-1; 9 bases line up with TRBD1. Germline V gene sequence: CDR1 GTSNPN, CDR2 SVGIG (reference sequence). The CDR3 loop spans 14 amino acids. V gave up 2 bases and J gave up 4 bases; unmatched junction bases: 5.

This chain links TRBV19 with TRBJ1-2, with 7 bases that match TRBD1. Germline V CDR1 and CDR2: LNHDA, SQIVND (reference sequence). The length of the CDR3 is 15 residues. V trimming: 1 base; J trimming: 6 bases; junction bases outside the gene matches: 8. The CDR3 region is CASSIGAQGRDGYTF. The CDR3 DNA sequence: TGTGCCAGTAGTATAGGGGCACAGGGGCGAGATGGCTACACCTTC.

In DNA form, the CDR3 reads TGTGCCAGCTCACCCTCGGGGGACTTCTACAATGAGCAGTTCTTC. It specifies CASSPSGDFYNEQFF. The chain is built from TRBV18 and TRBJ2-1; D possibly corresponds to TRBD2 (6 bases). The CDR3 consists of 15 residues. Germline lookup yields CDR1 KGHSH and CDR2 LQKENI. Trimming took off 3 bases at V and 3 bases at J, with 12 bases between the two ends.

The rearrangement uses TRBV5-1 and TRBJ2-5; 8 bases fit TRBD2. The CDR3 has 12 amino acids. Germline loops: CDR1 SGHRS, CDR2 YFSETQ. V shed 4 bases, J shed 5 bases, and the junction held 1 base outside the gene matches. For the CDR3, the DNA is TGCGCCAGCAGCCGCGGGGGGGAGACCCAGTACTTC. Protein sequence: CASSRGGETQYF.

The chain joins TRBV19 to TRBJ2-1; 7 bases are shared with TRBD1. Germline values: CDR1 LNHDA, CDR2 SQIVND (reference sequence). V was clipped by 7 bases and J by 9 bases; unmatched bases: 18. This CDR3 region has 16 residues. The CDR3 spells CASKTQGQRTDSEQFF. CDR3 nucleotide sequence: TGTGCCAGTAAAACCCAGGGACAGAGAACGGACAGTGAGCAGTTCTTC.

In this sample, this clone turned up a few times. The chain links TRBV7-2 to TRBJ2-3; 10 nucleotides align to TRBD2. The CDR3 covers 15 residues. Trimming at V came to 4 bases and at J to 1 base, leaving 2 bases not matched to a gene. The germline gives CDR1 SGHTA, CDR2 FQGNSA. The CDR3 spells CASSWLAGGTDTQYF. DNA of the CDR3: TGTGCCAGCAGCTGGCTAGCGGGGGGCACAGATACGCAGTATTTT.

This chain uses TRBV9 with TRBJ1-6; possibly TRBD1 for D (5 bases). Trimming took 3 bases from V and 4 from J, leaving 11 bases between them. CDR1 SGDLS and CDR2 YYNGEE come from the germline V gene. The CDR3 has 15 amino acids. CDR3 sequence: CASSGTQGYNSPLHF. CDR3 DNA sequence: TGTGCCAGCAGCGGAACTCAGGGATATAATTCACCCCTCCACTTT.

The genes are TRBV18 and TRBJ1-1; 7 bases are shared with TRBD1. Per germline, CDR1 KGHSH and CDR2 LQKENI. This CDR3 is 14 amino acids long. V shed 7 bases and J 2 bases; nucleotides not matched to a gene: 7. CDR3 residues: CASLLTGTNTEAFF. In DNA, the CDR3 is TGTGCCAGCTTACTGACAGGGACAAACACTGAAGCTTTCTTT. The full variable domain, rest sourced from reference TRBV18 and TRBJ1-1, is NAGVMQNPRHLVRRRGQEARLRCSPMKGHSHVYWYRQLPEEGLKFMVYLQKENIIDESGMPKERFSAEFPKEGPSILRIQQVVRGDSAAYFCASLLTGTNTEAFFGQGTRLTVV.

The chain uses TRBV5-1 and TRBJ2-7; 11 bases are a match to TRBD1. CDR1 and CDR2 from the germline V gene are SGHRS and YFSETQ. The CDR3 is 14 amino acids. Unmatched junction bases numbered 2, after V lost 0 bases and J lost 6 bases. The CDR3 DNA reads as TGCGCCAGCAGCTTGGTGGGGACAGGGGGCGAGCAGTACTTC. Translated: CASSLVGTGGEQYF. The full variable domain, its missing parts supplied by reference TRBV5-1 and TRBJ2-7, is KAGVTQTPRYLIKTRGQQVTLSCSPISGHRSVSWYQQTPGQGLQFLFEYFSETQRNKGNFPGRFSGRQFSNSRSEMNVSTLELGDSALYLCASSLVGTGGEQYFGPGTRLTVT.

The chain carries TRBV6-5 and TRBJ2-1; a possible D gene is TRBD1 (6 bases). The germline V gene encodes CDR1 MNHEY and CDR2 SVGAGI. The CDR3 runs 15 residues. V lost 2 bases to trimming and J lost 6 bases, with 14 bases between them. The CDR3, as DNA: TGTGCCAGCAGTTACGTGCGACAGGAGAGCAATGAGCAGTTCTTC. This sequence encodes CASSYVRQESNEQFF.

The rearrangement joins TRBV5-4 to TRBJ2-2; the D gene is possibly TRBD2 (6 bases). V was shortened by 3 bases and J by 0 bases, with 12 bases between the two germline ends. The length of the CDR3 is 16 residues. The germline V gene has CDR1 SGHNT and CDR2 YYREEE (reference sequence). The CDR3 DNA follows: TGTGCCAGCAGCTCGTGGCGGGGCGCGAACACCGGGGAGCTGTTTTTT. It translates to CASSSWRGANTGELFF.

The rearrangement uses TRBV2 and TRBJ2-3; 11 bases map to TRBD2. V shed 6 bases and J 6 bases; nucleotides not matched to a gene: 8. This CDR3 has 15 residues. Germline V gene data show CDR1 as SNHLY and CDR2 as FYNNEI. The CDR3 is CASRGLTSGGDTQYF. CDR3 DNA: TGTGCCAGCAGGGGGCTAACTAGCGGGGGTGATACGCAGTATTTT.

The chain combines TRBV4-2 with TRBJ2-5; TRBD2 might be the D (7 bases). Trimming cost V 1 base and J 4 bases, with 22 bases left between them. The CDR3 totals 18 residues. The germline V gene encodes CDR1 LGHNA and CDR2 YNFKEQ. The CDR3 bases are TGTGCCAGCAGCCAAGTTCATATGGGGGCTAGCGGAGGAGAGACCCAGTACTTC. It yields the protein CASSQVHMGASGGETQYF.

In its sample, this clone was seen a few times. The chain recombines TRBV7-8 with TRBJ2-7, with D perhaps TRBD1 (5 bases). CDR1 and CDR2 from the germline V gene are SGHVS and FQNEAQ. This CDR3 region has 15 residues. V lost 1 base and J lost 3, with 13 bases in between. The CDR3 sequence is CASSLEDSVYYEQYF. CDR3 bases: TGTGCCAGCAGCTTAGAAGACAGCGTTTACTACGAGCAGTACTTC.

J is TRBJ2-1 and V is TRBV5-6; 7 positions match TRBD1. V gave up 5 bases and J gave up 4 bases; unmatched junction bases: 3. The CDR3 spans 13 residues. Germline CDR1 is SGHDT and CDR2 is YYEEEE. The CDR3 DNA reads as TGTGCCAGCAGACGGGACAGTTACAATGAGCAGTTCTTC. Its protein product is CASRRDSYNEQFF.

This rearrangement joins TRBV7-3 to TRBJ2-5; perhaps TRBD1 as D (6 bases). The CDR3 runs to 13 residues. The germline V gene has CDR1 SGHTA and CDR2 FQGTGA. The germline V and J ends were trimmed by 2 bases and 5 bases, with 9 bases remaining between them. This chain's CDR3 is CASSLWGRETQYF. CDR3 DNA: TGTGCCAGCAGCTTATGGGGGCGGGAGACCCAGTACTTC.